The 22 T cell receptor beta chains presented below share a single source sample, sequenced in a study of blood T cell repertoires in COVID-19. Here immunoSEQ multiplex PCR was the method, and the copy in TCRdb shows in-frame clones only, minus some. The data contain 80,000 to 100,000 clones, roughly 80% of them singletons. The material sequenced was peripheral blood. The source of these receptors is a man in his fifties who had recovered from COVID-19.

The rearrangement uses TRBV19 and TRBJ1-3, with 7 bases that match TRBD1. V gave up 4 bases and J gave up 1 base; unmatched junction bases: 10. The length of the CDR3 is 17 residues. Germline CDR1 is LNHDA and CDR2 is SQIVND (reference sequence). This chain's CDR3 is CASSKDRQGRSGNTIYF. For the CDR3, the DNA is TGTGCCAGTAGTAAGGATCGACAGGGAAGGTCTGGAAACACCATATATTTT.

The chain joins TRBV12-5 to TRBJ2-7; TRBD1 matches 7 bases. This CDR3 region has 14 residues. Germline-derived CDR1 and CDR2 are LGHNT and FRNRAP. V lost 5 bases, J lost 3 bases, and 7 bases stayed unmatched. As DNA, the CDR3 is TGTGCTAGTGGTGCACAGGGGTCTAACTACGAGCAGTACTTC. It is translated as CASGAQGSNYEQYF.

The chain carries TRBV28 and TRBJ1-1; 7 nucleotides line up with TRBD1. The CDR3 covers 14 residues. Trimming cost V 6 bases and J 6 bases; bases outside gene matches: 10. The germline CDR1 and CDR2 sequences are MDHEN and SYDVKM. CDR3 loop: CASSKAGGSAEAFF. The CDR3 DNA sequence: TGTGCCAGCAGCAAAGCAGGGGGGTCAGCTGAAGCTTTCTTT.

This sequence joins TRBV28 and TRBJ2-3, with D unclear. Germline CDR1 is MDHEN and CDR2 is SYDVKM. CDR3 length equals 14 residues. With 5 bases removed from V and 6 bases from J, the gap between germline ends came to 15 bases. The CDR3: CASSEATPRDTQYF. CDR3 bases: TGTGCCAGCAGTGAGGCTACCCCCCGGGATACGCAGTATTTT.

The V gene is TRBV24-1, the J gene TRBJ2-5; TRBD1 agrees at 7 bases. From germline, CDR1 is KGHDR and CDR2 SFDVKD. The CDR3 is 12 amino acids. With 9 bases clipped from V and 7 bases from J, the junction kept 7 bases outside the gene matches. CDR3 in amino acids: CATGTDLGTQYF. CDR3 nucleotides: TGTGCCACCGGGACAGACCTAGGGACCCAGTACTTC.

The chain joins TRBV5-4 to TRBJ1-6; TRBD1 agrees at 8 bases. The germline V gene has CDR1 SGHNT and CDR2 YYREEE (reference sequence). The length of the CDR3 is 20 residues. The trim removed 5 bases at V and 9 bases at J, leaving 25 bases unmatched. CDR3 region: CASSSWVPGSTGQVRSPLHF. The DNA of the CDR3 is TGTGCCAGCAGTTCTTGGGTCCCGGGGTCTACGGGACAGGTTCGTTCACCCCTCCACTTT.

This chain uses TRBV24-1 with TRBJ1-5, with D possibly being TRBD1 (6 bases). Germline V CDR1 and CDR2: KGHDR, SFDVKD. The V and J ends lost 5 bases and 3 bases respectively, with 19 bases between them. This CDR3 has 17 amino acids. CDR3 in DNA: TGTGCCACCAGTGGTAAACGAGGCAGGGGAGACAATCAGCCCCAGCATTTT. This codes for CATSGKRGRGDNQPQHF.

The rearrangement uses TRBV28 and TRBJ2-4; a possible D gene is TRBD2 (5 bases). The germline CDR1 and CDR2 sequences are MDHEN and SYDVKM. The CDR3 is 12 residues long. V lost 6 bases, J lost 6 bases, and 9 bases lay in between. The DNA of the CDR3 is TGTGCCAGCAGCTCCGGGATAAACATTCAGTACTTC. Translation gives CASSSGINIQYF.

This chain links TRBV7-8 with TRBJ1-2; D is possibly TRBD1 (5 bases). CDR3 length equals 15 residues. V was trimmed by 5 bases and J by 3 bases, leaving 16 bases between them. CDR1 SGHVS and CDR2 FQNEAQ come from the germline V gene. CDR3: CASSLLPGGDYGYTF. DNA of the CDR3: TGTGCCAGCAGCCTTCTCCCGGGGGGTGACTATGGCTACACCTTC.

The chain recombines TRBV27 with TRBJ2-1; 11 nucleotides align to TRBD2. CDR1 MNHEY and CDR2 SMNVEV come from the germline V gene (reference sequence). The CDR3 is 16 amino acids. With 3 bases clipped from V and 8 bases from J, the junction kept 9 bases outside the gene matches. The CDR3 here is CASSFSRLAGGYEQFF. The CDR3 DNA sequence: TGTGCCAGCAGTTTCTCCCGGCTAGCGGGAGGTTATGAGCAGTTCTTC.

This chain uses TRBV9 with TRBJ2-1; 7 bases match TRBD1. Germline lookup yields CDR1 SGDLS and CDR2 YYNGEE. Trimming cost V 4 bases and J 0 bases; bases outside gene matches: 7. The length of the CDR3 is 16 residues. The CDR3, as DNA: TGTGCCAGCAGCCCAGCAGGGGGTAGCTCCTACAATGAGCAGTTCTTC. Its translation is CASSPAGGSSYNEQFF.

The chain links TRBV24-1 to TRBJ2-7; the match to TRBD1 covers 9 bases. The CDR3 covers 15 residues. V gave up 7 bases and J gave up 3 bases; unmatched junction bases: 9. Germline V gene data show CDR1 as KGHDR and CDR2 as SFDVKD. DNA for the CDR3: TGTGCCACCAGACCCGGGACAGGGAGGGTCTACGAGCAGTACTTC. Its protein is CATRPGTGRVYEQYF.

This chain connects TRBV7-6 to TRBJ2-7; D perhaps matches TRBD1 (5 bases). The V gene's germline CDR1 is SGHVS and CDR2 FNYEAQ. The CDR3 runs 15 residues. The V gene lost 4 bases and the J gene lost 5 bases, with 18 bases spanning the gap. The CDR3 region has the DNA TGTGCCAGCAGCTCTCGGACCCAGGGCGTCGACGAGCAGTACTTC. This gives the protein CASSSRTQGVDEQYF.

The CDR3 DNA sequence: TGCAGTGCTAGTGGACAGACCAAAAACATTCAGTACTTC. Amino acids: CSASGQTKNIQYF. The rearrangement links TRBV20-1 to TRBJ2-4, with D maybe TRBD1 (6 bases). CDR1 DFQATT and CDR2 SNEGSKA come from the germline V gene (reference sequence). Between the trimmed V and J ends, which lost 3 bases and 2 bases, there was a span of 8 bases. The CDR3 length is 13 residues.

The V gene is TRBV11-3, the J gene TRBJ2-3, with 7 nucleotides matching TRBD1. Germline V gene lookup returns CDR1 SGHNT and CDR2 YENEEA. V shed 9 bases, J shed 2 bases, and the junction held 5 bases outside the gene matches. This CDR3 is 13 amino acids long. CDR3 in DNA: TGTGCCAGTATGGACAGGCTCACAGATACGCAGTATTTT. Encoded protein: CASMDRLTDTQYF.

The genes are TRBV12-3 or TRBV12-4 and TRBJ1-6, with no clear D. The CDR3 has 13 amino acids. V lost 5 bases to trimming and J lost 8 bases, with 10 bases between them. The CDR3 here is CASSLRRDSPLHF. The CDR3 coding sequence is TGTGCCAGCAGTCTTCGACGGGATTCACCCCTCCACTTT.

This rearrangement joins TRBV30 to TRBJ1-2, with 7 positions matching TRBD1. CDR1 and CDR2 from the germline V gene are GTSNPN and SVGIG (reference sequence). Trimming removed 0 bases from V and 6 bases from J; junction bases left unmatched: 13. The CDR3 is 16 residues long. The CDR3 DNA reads TGTGCCTGGAGTGTATTTATTCGCGGCAGGGGGGATGGCTACACCTTC. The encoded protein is CAWSVFIRGRGDGYTF.

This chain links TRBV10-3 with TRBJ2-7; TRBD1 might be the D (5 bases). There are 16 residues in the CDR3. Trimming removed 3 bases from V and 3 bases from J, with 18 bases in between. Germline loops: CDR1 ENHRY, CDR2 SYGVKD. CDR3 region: CAISDQSQGPSYEQYF. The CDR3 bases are TGTGCCATCAGTGACCAGAGCCAGGGCCCTAGCTACGAGCAGTACTTC.

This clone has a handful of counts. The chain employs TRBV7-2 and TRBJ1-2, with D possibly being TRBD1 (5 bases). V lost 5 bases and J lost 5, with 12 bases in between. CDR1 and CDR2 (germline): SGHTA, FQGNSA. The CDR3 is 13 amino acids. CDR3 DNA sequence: TGTGCCAGCAGCGCCGACAGAATATATGGCTACACCTTC. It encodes CASSADRIYGYTF. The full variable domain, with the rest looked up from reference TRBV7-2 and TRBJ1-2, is GAGVSQSPSNKVTEKGKDVELRCDPISGHTALYWYRQSLGQGLEFLIYFQGNSAPDKSGLPSDRFSAERTGGSVSTLTIQRTQQEDSAVYLCASSADRIYGYTFGSGTRLTVV.

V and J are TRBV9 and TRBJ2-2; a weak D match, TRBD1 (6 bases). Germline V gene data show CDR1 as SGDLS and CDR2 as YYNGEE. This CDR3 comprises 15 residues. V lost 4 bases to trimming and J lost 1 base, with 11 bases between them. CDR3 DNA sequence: TGTGCCAGCAGCCCGACAGGACGGAACACCGGGGAGCTGTTTTTT. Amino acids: CASSPTGRNTGELFF.

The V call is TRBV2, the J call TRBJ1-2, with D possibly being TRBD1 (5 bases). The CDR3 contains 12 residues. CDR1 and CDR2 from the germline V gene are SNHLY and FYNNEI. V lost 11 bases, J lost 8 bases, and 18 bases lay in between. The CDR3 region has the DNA TGTGCCGTTGGATTCAGGGAGGGCGGCTACACCTTC. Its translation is CAVGFREGGYTF.

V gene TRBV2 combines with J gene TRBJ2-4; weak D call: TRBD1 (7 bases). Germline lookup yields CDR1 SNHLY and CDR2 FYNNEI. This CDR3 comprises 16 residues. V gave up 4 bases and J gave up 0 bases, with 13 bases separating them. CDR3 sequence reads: CASSANRGLAKNIQYF. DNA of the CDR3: TGTGCCAGCAGTGCCAACAGGGGACTAGCCAAAAACATTCAGTACTTC. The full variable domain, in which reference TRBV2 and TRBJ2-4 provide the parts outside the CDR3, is EPEVTQTPSHQVTQMGQEVILRCVPISNHLYFYWYRQILGQKVEFLVSFYNNEISEKSEIFDDQFSVERPDGSNFTLKIRSTKLEDSAMYFCASSANRGLAKNIQYFGAGTRLSVL.